The 10 T cell receptor beta chains below were found in one sample sequenced in a study of PD-L1 blockade in urothelial cancer (dated 2017 in TCRdb). Library preparation used the immunoSEQ multiplex PCR assay. The source is immuneACCESS, and TCRdb retained only in-frame sequences with V and J called. Part of the clones is not carried over; for the studies checked, unresolved V genes explain less than half of this, and the remainder is unexplained. The sample table contains tens of thousands of clones; only one count was recorded for around 82% of them. Together, the top ten hold about 6.8% of the sample. This specimen's time point label, interpreted: pretreatment peripheral blood. The material sequenced was PBMCs, taken around atezolizumab (anti-PD-L1) treatment. These TCRs come from a man aged 60 to 75 with urothelial cancer.

This clone was seen more than once but under ten times. The V and J genes are TRBV15 and TRBJ2-6; 7 bases line up with TRBD2. Germline V gene data show CDR1 as LNHNV and CDR2 as YYDKDF (reference sequence). Germline trimming cut 3 bases from V and 1 base from J; bases unmatched to any gene: 9. The CDR3 is made up of 18 amino acids. CDR3 residues: CATSRLGGTPSGANVLTF. Written as DNA, the CDR3 is TGTGCCACCAGCAGGTTGGGGGGGACGCCTTCTGGGGCCAACGTCCTGACTTTC.

The gene calls are TRBV5-5 and TRBJ1-1; D gene ambiguous. This CDR3 has 14 residues. The germline V gene has CDR1 SGHKS and CDR2 YYEKEE (reference sequence). V shed 1 base and J shed 0 bases, with 7 bases lying between them. This CDR3 reads CASSLLQLNTEAFF. CDR3 nucleotides: TGTGCCAGCAGCTTGCTACAGTTGAACACTGAAGCTTTCTTT.

This clone has more than one count but fewer than ten. The rearrangement uses TRBV18 and TRBJ2-7; 8 bases match TRBD1. The CDR3 loop spans 15 amino acids. CDR1 and CDR2 (germline): KGHSH, LQKENI. Losses at the gene ends were 6 bases for V and 0 bases for J; bases not matched to a gene: 7. CDR3 nucleotide sequence: TGTGCCAGCTCCCCAAGGGACAGGATCTCCTACGAGCAGTACTTC. Amino acids: CASSPRDRISYEQYF. Combining the CDR3 with reference TRBV18 and TRBJ2-7 gives the whole variable domain NAGVMQNPRHLVRRRGQEARLRCSPMKGHSHVYWYRQLPEEGLKFMVYLQKENIIDESGMPKERFSAEFPKEGPSILRIQQVVRGDSAAYFCASSPRDRISYEQYFGPGTRLTVT.

The rearrangement links TRBV16 to TRBJ1-1; the D is unclear. Trimming took 2 bases from V and 4 from J, leaving 11 bases between them. Germline V gene sequence: CDR1 KGHSY, CDR2 FQNENV. The CDR3 is 14 amino acids. CDR3 sequence reads: CASSQARVITEAFF. CDR3 sequence (DNA): TGTGCCAGCAGCCAAGCCCGGGTAATCACTGAAGCTTTCTTT.

This clone was found a few times. The chain couples TRBV5-4 to TRBJ2-3, with TRBD2 matching over 7 bases. The CDR3 length is 15 residues. The germline V gene has CDR1 SGHNT and CDR2 YYREEE (reference sequence). With V trimmed by 3 bases and J by 0 bases, 4 bases remained unmatched. The CDR3 is CASSWGGGSTDTQYF. As DNA, the CDR3 is TGTGCCAGCAGCTGGGGGGGTGGCAGCACAGATACGCAGTATTTT.

The chain has TRBV2 and TRBJ1-5, with D maybe TRBD1 (6 bases). Trimming cost V 2 bases and J 7 bases, with 15 bases left between them. The CDR3 contains 15 residues. Germline loops: CDR1 SNHLY, CDR2 FYNNEI. CDR3 DNA sequence: TGTGCCAGCAGTGAACAGGGGCAGGTCGCGCAGCCCCAGCATTTT. Its protein product is CASSEQGQVAQPQHF.

This chain's CDR3 is CASSQGGGYEQYF. The CDR3, as DNA: TGTGCCAGCAGCCAGGGAGGGGGCTACGAGCAGTACTTC. This chain uses TRBV4-2 with TRBJ2-7, with a weak D call TRBD2 (7 bases). Trimming left V 3 bases short and J 3 bases short, with 9 bases between. Germline CDR1 is LGHNA and CDR2 is YNFKEQ. The CDR3 sequence is 13 residues long.

The chain uses TRBV6-5 and TRBJ2-3, with a tentative D call TRBD2 (5 bases). Per the germline V gene, CDR1 is MNHEY and CDR2 is SVGAGI. V was shortened by 6 bases and J by 5 bases, with 9 bases between the two germline ends. The CDR3 has 12 residues. Here the CDR3 DNA reads TGTGCCAGCAGCCGGGCGGGAGATACGCAGTATTTT. Amino acids: CASSRAGDTQYF.

This chain joins TRBV10-2 and TRBJ2-2; D gene unclear. CDR3 length equals 14 residues. V was trimmed by 6 bases and J by 8 bases, leaving 16 bases between them. Germline values: CDR1 WSHSY, CDR2 SAAADI. CDR3: CASRPSGPAGELFF. CDR3 DNA sequence: TGCGCCAGCAGACCTTCGGGTCCTGCGGGGGAGCTGTTTTTT.

This chain uses TRBV14 with TRBJ2-5; a possible D gene is TRBD2 (5 bases). Trimming stripped 1 base from V and 7 bases from J, with 16 bases between. The CDR3 spans 15 residues. Germline loops: CDR1 SGHDN, CDR2 FVKESK. CDR3 amino acids: CASSQGLRRRGTQYF. The CDR3 nucleotides are TGTGCCAGCAGCCAAGGTTTGCGGAGGCGAGGGACCCAGTACTTC.